This TCR beta chain was obtained from a study of blood T cell repertoires in COVID-19. Sequencing used immunoSEQ multiplex PCR; TCRdb keeps in-frame clones, though not all of them. The sample consists of a few hundred thousand clones, 88% of them appearing once. Those who participated ranged in age from 18 to 89 years and resided in about two dozen US areas. This clone was counted once. V was clipped by 3 bases and J by 1 base, with 9 bases between them. Germline V gene sequence: CDR1 LNHDA, CDR2 SQIVND (reference sequence). The CDR3 runs 14 residues. The sequence was collected from a woman aged 45-65 years with acute COVID-19. The rearrangement links TRBV19 to TRBJ1-2; D may be TRBD1 (6 bases). The sample comprised PBMCs or T cells enriched from blood (not recorded which). CDR3 residues: CASSINRDNYGYTF. Written as DNA, the CDR3 is TGTGCCAGTAGTATCAACAGGGATAACTATGGCTACACCTTC.